These 13 T cell receptor beta chains originate from one sample sequenced in a study of PD-1 blockade in mismatch repair-deficient tumors. Produced via immunoSEQ multiplex PCR; TCRdb's table is partial and in-frame only. The top ten hold approximately 6.8% of the sample, which has approximately 100,000 clones, 82% seen once. The specimen was peripheral blood, collected approximately 35 weeks after starting pembrolizumab. The receptors come from an adult with mismatch repair-deficient cancer.

This chain links TRBV4-3 with TRBJ1-3, with TRBD1 matching over 8 bases. After removal of 0 bases from V and 0 bases from J, the junction contained 7 bases not matched to a gene. CDR1 is LGHNA and CDR2 is YSLEER in the germline V gene. CDR3 size: 18 residues. The CDR3: CASSQDPVTGGSGNTIYF. Written as DNA, the CDR3 is TGCGCCAGCAGCCAAGATCCGGTTACAGGGGGCTCTGGAAACACCATATATTTT.

This clone was found once. The chain joins TRBV27 to TRBJ2-5; D is uncertain. Trimming left V 0 bases short and J 3 bases short, with 5 bases between. Germline lookup yields CDR1 MNHEY and CDR2 SMNVEV (reference sequence). The CDR3 totals 13 residues. CDR3: CASSLSTKETQYF. CDR3 nucleotides: TGTGCCAGCAGTTTATCCACCAAAGAGACCCAGTACTTC.

This sequence joins TRBV5-8 and TRBJ1-2; D is perhaps TRBD1 (6 bases). The CDR3 spans 14 residues. The V and J ends lost 4 bases and 2 bases respectively, with 12 bases between them. Germline loops: CDR1 SGHTS, CDR2 YDEGEE. The CDR3 region is CASSRGTSNYGYTF. The CDR3 nucleotides read TGTGCCAGCAGCCGTGGGACATCCAACTATGGCTACACCTTC. Full variable domain (rest looked up from reference TRBV5-8 and TRBJ1-2): EAGVTQSPTHLIKTRGQQATLRCSPISGHTSVYWYQQALGLGLQFLLWYDEGEERNRGNFPPRFSGRQFPNYSSELNVNALELEDSALYLCASSRGTSNYGYTFGSGTRLTVV.

The chain is built from TRBV7-2 and TRBJ2-2; 7 positions agree with TRBD2. The length of the CDR3 is 15 residues. Unmatched junction bases numbered 4, after V lost 3 bases and J lost 3 bases. CDR1 SGHTA and CDR2 FQGNSA come from the germline V gene. The CDR3 sequence: CASSFSSGYTGELFF. The CDR3 DNA is TGTGCCAGCAGCTTTTCTAGCGGCTACACCGGGGAGCTGTTTTTT.

Comments on this clone: Germline and junction disagree at one end, which may indicate a read error. The chain is built from TRBV5-4 and TRBJ2-1; D gene unclear. Germline CDR1 SGHNT, CDR2 YYREEE (reference sequence). The CDR3 is 11 residues long. CDR3: CASSSDNEQFF. CDR3 nucleotides: TGTGCCAGCAGCTCCGACAATGAGCAGTTCTTC. Variable domain in full (rest from reference TRBV5-4 and TRBJ2-1): ETGVTQSPTHLIKTRGQQVTLRCSSQSGHNTVSWYQQALGQGPQFIFQYYREEENGRGNFPPRFSGLQFPNYSSELNVNALELDDSALYLCASSSDNEQFFGPGTRLTVL.

This chain connects TRBV29-1 to TRBJ1-1, with D possibly being TRBD1 (6 bases). V was shortened by 4 bases and J by 6 bases, with 9 bases between the two germline ends. The CDR3 contains 11 residues. CDR1 is SQVTM, CDR2 ANQGSEA, per germline. CDR3: CSVAGAAEAFF. CDR3 DNA sequence: TGCAGCGTTGCAGGGGCCGCTGAAGCTTTCTTT.

This rearrangement joins TRBV29-1 to TRBJ1-1; unclear D gene. In germline, CDR1 is SQVTM, CDR2 ANQGSEA. Trimming shortened V by 7 bases and J by 2 bases, and 8 bases separated the two germline ends. The CDR3 runs 11 residues. In DNA, the CDR3 is TGCAGCGCCCCTCTTAACACTGAAGCTTTCTTT. This encodes CSAPLNTEAFF.

The chain is built from TRBV27 and TRBJ2-2, with a tentative D call TRBD1 (5 bases). This CDR3 comprises 14 residues. The germline V gene has CDR1 MNHEY and CDR2 SMNVEV (reference sequence). V shed 2 bases and J shed 9 bases, with 13 bases lying between them. For the CDR3, the DNA is TGTGCCAGCAGTTTAGCAGGGTACGACAGGGAGCTGTTTTTT. This translates into CASSLAGYDRELFF.

The chain uses TRBV6-4 and TRBJ2-1; the D gene is possibly TRBD2 (5 bases). V lost 4 bases and J 6 bases, leaving 13 bases between the germline ends. This CDR3 has 14 residues. Germline V gene lookup returns CDR1 MRHNA and CDR2 SNTAGT. CDR3 protein: CASSGSGTANEQFF. Here the CDR3 DNA reads TGTGCCAGCAGTGGGTCGGGAACAGCCAATGAGCAGTTCTTC.

The rearrangement uses TRBV19 and TRBJ1-1; D not resolved. Trimming took off 3 bases at V and 2 bases at J, with 10 bases between the two ends. CDR3 size: 14 residues. Looked up from germline, CDR1 is LNHDA and CDR2 is SQIVND (reference sequence). The CDR3 loop is CASSIGKGNTEAFF. Written as DNA, the CDR3 is TGTGCCAGTAGTATCGGGAAGGGAAACACTGAAGCTTTCTTT.

The CDR3 loop is CASSLAPRGALYEQYF. The CDR3 DNA follows: TGTGCCAGCAGCTTAGCGCCCCGAGGAGCTCTTTACGAGCAGTACTTC. The J gene is TRBJ2-7, the V gene TRBV7-6; D remains ambiguous. V lost 0 bases, J lost 4 bases, and 16 bases lay in between. The CDR3 contains 16 residues. Looked up from germline, CDR1 is SGHVS and CDR2 is FNYEAQ.

The chain uses TRBV18 and TRBJ2-6; 8 bases line up with TRBD1. The CDR3 runs to 19 residues. V was clipped by 3 bases and J by 0 bases; unmatched bases: 10. Germline V gene sequence: CDR1 KGHSH, CDR2 LQKENI. In nucleotides, the CDR3 is TGTGCCAGCTCACCGCTAAGGACAGGGCGTTTCTCTGGGGCCAACGTCCTGACTTTC. Translated, it gives CASSPLRTGRFSGANVLTF.

The chain joins TRBV7-2 to TRBJ1-3; D may be TRBD1 (6 bases). The CDR3 covers 15 residues. Trimming left V 7 bases short and J 10 bases short, with 23 bases between. Germline V gene sequence: CDR1 SGHTA, CDR2 FQGNSA. DNA for the CDR3: TGTGCCAGCACCCTAAGCTCAGGGGCCGGGGGAACCATATATTTT. Amino acid sequence: CASTLSSGAGGTIYF.